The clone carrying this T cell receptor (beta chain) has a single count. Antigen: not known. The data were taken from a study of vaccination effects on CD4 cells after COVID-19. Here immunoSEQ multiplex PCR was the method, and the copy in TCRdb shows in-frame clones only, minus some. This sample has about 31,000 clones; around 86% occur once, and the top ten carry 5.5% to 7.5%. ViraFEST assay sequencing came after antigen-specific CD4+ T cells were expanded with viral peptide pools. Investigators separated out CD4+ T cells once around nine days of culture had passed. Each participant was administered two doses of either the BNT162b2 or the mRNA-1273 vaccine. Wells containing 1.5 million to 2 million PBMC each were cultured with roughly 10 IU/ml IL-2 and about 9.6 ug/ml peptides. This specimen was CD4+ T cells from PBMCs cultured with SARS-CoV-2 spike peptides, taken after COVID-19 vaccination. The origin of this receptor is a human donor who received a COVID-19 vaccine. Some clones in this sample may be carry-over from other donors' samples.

As DNA, the CDR3 is TGTGCCAGCAGCTTAGAGGGGGGGCGACCTTACAATGAGCAGTTCTTC. This sequence encodes CASSLEGGRPYNEQFF. The chain links TRBV7-6 to TRBJ2-1; possibly TRBD2 for D (7 bases). This CDR3 is 16 amino acids long. CDR1 SGHVS and CDR2 FNYEAQ come from the germline V gene. The V and J ends lost 1 base and 4 bases respectively, with 14 bases between them.